This TCR beta chain was obtained from a study of CD4 and CD8 cells across lung adenocarcinoma regions. The CDR3 is made up of 11 amino acids. The V end was cut by 3 bases, the J end by 15 bases, with 12 bases between. MiXCR was run by TCRdb on the PCR reads, yielding one entry per CDR3 protein. The repertoire holds 12,000 or so distinct CDR3 sequences, with approximately 50% as singletons. Samples came from patients with localized non-small cell lung adenocarcinoma. The chain couples TRBV12-3 or TRBV12-4 to TRBJ2-1, with D tentatively TRBD2 (6 bases). This TCR was sampled from a male donor with lung adenocarcinoma. The CD4 and CD8 labels of this study may be unreliable. Sequenced input: CD8+ T cells from the margin of a lung tumor. The CDR3 nucleotides are TGTGCCAGCAGTTTTACGGGGGTTACGTTCTTC. The encoded protein is CASSFTGVTFF.